A selection of T cell receptor beta chains follows, all from one sample in a study of blood T cell repertoires in COVID-19. Libraries were prepared by immunoSEQ multiplex PCR; TCRdb keeps only in-frame clonotypes and omits some of them. The sample lists some 89,000 clones, approximately 81% occurring once. Sequencing was performed on peripheral blood. The receptors come from a man between 60 and 70 years old with acute or convalescent COVID-19. The CDR3 runs from the conserved cysteine through the conserved F or W. Each record gives: D gene, V gene, J gene, clone size, CDR3 protein, CDR3 DNA. D genes are given only for firm matches. Part of the rows lack a size; the others show once, few, many or a class for expanded clones.

d_gene: .; v_gene: TRBV7-8; j_gene: TRBJ2-6; abundance: few; CDR3aa: CASRETGFSGANVLTF; CDR3nt: TGTGCCAGCAGAGAAACAGGATTCTCTGGGGCCAACGTCCTGACTTTC
d_gene: .; v_gene: TRBV30; j_gene: TRBJ2-5; abundance: .; CDR3aa: CAWSDGAQETQYF; CDR3nt: TGTGCCTGGAGTGATGGGGCCCAAGAGACCCAGTACTTC
d_gene: .; v_gene: TRBV6-5; j_gene: TRBJ1-6; abundance: once; CDR3aa: CASSYGAGATLHF; CDR3nt: TGTGCCAGCAGTTACGGGGCAGGGGCGACCCTCCACTTT
d_gene: .; v_gene: TRBV1; j_gene: TRBJ2-2; abundance: .; CDR3aa: CTSSQKREVDLNTGELFF; CDR3nt: TGCACCAGCAGCCAAAAACGGGAAGTGGACCTTAACACCGGGGAGCTGTTTTTT
d_gene: .; v_gene: TRBV10-2; j_gene: TRBJ1-3; abundance: .; CDR3aa: CASSLGASGNTIYF; CDR3nt: TGCGCCAGCAGTCTAGGAGCCTCTGGAAACACCATATATTTT
d_gene: TRBD1; v_gene: TRBV9; j_gene: TRBJ1-3; abundance: .; CDR3aa: CASSVGDRGSGNTIYF; CDR3nt: TGTGCCAGCAGCGTAGGAGACAGGGGATCTGGAAACACCATATATTTT
d_gene: TRBD1; v_gene: TRBV9; j_gene: TRBJ2-2; abundance: .; CDR3aa: CASSAFGGGQGSTGELFF; CDR3nt: TGTGCCAGCAGCGCCTTCGGAGGGGGACAGGGGAGCACCGGGGAGCTGTTTTTT
d_gene: TRBD2; v_gene: TRBV5-4; j_gene: TRBJ2-5; abundance: .; CDR3aa: CASTTIFGRGKYQETQYF; CDR3nt: TGTGCCAGCACCACGATATTTGGGCGGGGGAAGTACCAAGAGACCCAGTACTTC
d_gene: .; v_gene: TRBV7-2; j_gene: TRBJ2-1; abundance: once; CDR3aa: CASSLEGDNYNEQFF; CDR3nt: TGTGCCAGCAGCTTAGAGGGGGACAACTACAATGAGCAGTTCTTC
d_gene: .; v_gene: TRBV5-1; j_gene: TRBJ2-2; abundance: .; CDR3aa: CASSLEGRGGELFF; CDR3nt: TGCGCCAGCAGCTTGGAGGGGCGTGGCGGGGAGCTGTTTTTT
d_gene: .; v_gene: TRBV20-1; j_gene: TRBJ1-3; abundance: .; CDR3aa: CSARVGLAGIF; CDR3nt: TGCAGTGCTAGAGTCGGTTTGGCAGGGATCTTT
d_gene: .; v_gene: TRBV6-5; j_gene: TRBJ1-2; abundance: .; CDR3aa: CASASTAYYGYTF; CDR3nt: TGTGCCAGCGCGTCGACAGCGTACTATGGCTACACCTTC
d_gene: .; v_gene: TRBV5-6; j_gene: TRBJ1-5; abundance: few; CDR3aa: CASSLGGLSNQPQHF; CDR3nt: TGTGCCAGCAGCTTGGGGGGGCTAAGCAATCAGCCCCAGCATTTT
d_gene: TRBD1; v_gene: TRBV11-3; j_gene: TRBJ1-6; abundance: .; CDR3aa: CASSRDSKESPLHF; CDR3nt: TGTGCCAGCAGCCGGGACAGCAAAGAATCACCCCTCCACTTT
d_gene: .; v_gene: TRBV30; j_gene: TRBJ1-4; abundance: .; CDR3aa: CAWSAGEKLFF; CDR3nt: TGTGCCTGGAGTGCAGGGGAAAAACTGTTTTTT
d_gene: TRBD1; v_gene: TRBV7-9; j_gene: TRBJ1-2; abundance: .; CDR3aa: CASSLGTGNYGYTF; CDR3nt: TGTGCCAGCAGCTTAGGGACAGGGAACTATGGCTACACCTTC
d_gene: .; v_gene: TRBV18; j_gene: TRBJ1-5; abundance: few; CDR3aa: CASSSLQSNQPQHF; CDR3nt: TGTGCCAGCTCATCATTACAGAGCAATCAGCCCCAGCATTTT
d_gene: TRBD2; v_gene: TRBV5-1; j_gene: TRBJ2-5; abundance: .; CDR3aa: CASSSGTSGNSYQETQYF; CDR3nt: TGCGCCAGCAGTTCCGGGACTAGCGGGAATTCCTACCAAGAGACCCAGTACTTC
d_gene: .; v_gene: TRBV11-3; j_gene: TRBJ2-5; abundance: .; CDR3aa: CASSRRPGETQYF; CDR3nt: TGTGCCAGCAGCCGCCGTCCGGGTGAGACCCAGTACTTC
d_gene: TRBD2; v_gene: TRBV5-1; j_gene: TRBJ2-7; abundance: .; CDR3aa: CASSIGTSVYEQYF; CDR3nt: TGCGCCAGCAGCATCGGGACTAGCGTTTACGAGCAGTACTTC
d_gene: .; v_gene: TRBV10-3; j_gene: TRBJ2-7; abundance: .; CDR3aa: CATLRGGAYEQYF; CDR3nt: TGTGCCACCCTTCGCGGAGGGGCCTACGAGCAGTACTTC
d_gene: .; v_gene: TRBV10-3; j_gene: TRBJ2-1; abundance: .; CDR3aa: CAIRGAVDRYNEQFF; CDR3nt: TGTGCCATCAGGGGGGCAGTAGACCGCTACAATGAGCAGTTCTTC
d_gene: .; v_gene: TRBV6-5; j_gene: TRBJ1-1; abundance: .; CDR3aa: CASIEGTEAFF; CDR3nt: TGTGCCAGCATAGAGGGTACTGAAGCTTTCTTT
d_gene: .; v_gene: TRBV4-3; j_gene: TRBJ1-2; abundance: .; CDR3aa: CASSQHYTGSGYGYTF; CDR3nt: TGCGCCAGCAGCCAACACTATACAGGGTCGGGGTATGGCTACACCTTC